Following are 14 T cell receptor beta chains from one sample sequenced in a study of T-cell reconstitution after alpha-beta-depleted transplantation in children. It was with unique molecular identifiers that the TCRbeta library was prepared. MiXCR, run by TCRdb on the PCR reads, gives a single entry per CDR3 protein. This sample has approximately 520,000 distinct CDR3 sequences, with about 10% found just once. The sample consisted of PBMCs, mostly from graft donor cells, taken 180 days after TCRalphabeta/CD19-depleted stem cell transplant. The receptors stem from a female patient aged 2-9 years who had a stem cell transplant for aplastic anemia, so the T cells may come from the graft donor.

This clonotype was counted only a few times. The CDR3 spells CASSLRTAGTDSNQPQHF. DNA for the CDR3: TGTGCCAGCAGCTTACGGACCGCCGGGACAGATAGCAATCAGCCCCAGCATTTT. V and J are TRBV11-2 and TRBJ1-5; 7 bases fit TRBD1. The junction had 10 bases not matched to a gene; V was cut back by 2 bases and J by 0 bases. The CDR3 length is 18 residues. CDR1 and CDR2 (germline): SGHAT, FQNNGV.

CDR3 sequence: CASSDTRVSLRGEQFF. The CDR3 coding sequence is TGTGCCAGCAGTGATACGCGGGTGTCGCTAAGGGGTGAGCAGTTCTTC. This sequence joins TRBV2 and TRBJ2-1; D tentatively reads TRBD1 or TRBD2 (5 bases each). Trimming pared 3 bases from V and 9 bases from J, leaving 21 bases between. There are 16 residues in the CDR3. Germline CDR1 SNHLY, CDR2 FYNNEI.

J is TRBJ2-5 and V is TRBV15, with TRBD2 identical over 7 bases. This CDR3 region has 15 residues. The trim removed 6 bases at V and 2 bases at J, leaving 9 bases unmatched. CDR1 and CDR2 (germline): LNHNV, YYDKDF (reference sequence). The CDR3 nucleotides are TGTGCCACCAGTTGGAGACTAGCAGTACAAGAGACCCAGTACTTC. It translates to CATSWRLAVQETQYF. Combining the CDR3 with reference TRBV15 and TRBJ2-5 gives the whole variable domain DAMVIQNPRYQVTQFGKPVTLSCSQTLNHNVMYWYQQKSSQAPKLLFHYYDKDFNNEADTPDNFQSRRPNTSFCFLDIRSPGLGDTAMYLCATSWRLAVQETQYFGPGTRLLVL.

The chain combines TRBV2 with TRBJ2-2, with TRBD2 identical over 11 bases. Looked up from germline, CDR1 is SNHLY and CDR2 is FYNNEI. With V trimmed by 7 bases and J by 6 bases, 10 bases remained unmatched. The CDR3 is 16 residues long. This chain's CDR3 is CASTGPELAGAGELFF. CDR3 in DNA: TGTGCCAGCACGGGTCCTGAACTAGCGGGAGCCGGGGAGCTGTTTTTT.

The rearrangement joins TRBV29-1 to TRBJ1-1, with TRBD1 matching 7 bases. The germline gives CDR1 SQVTM, CDR2 ANQGSEA. The J segment lost 3 bases and the V segment lost 3 bases, leaving 7 bases of the junction unmatched. The CDR3 spans 14 residues. CDR3 nucleotide sequence: TGCAGCGTTGACCCGACAGGGATTGACACTGAAGCTTTCTTT. It is translated as CSVDPTGIDTEAFF. Full variable domain (outside the CDR3, taken from reference TRBV29-1 and TRBJ1-1): SAVISQKPSRDICQRGTSLTIQCQVDSQVTMMFWYRQQPGQSLTLIATANQGSEATYESGFVIDKFPISRPNLTFSTLTVSNMSPEDSSIYLCSVDPTGIDTEAFFGQGTRLTVV.

This clonotype has a count of ten or more. The chain joins TRBV5-1 to TRBJ2-1, with TRBD2 identical over 7 bases. Germline V CDR1 and CDR2: SGHRS, YFSETQ. Germline trimming cut 5 bases from V and 6 bases from J; bases unmatched to any gene: 8. The CDR3 length is 14 residues. CDR3 sequence reads: CASRAYGRPNEQFF. The CDR3 DNA reads as TGCGCCAGCAGAGCATACGGGAGGCCCAATGAGCAGTTCTTC.

The genes are TRBV7-8 and TRBJ1-3; 8 nucleotides align to TRBD1. Trimming at V came to 2 bases and at J to 3 bases, leaving 6 bases not matched to a gene. From germline, CDR1 is SGHVS and CDR2 FQNEAQ. The CDR3 sequence is 16 residues long. The DNA for the CDR3 is TGTGCCAGCAGCTTATTCAGGGGGCAGAATGGAAACACCATATATTTT. It translates to CASSLFRGQNGNTIYF.

The sample holds many counts of this clonotype. The chain employs TRBV18 and TRBJ2-6; TRBD1 is a possible D gene (5 bases). The V gene lost 3 bases and the J gene lost 2 bases, with 17 bases spanning the gap. The CDR3 consists of 18 residues. From germline, CDR1 is KGHSH and CDR2 LQKENI. CDR3 in amino acids: CASSPSESGFAGANVLTF. The DNA for the CDR3 is TGTGCCAGCTCACCTTCAGAGTCAGGGTTCGCTGGGGCCAACGTCCTGACTTTC.

This chain connects TRBV20-1 to TRBJ2-5; tentatively, D is TRBD2 (5 bases). Germline V gene data show CDR1 as DFQATT and CDR2 as SNEGSKA (reference sequence). V lost 2 bases and J 3 bases, leaving 16 bases between the germline ends. The CDR3 is made up of 15 amino acids. CDR3 bases: TGCAGTGCTAGACCTCGAGTAGCGCGCAAAGAGACCCAGTACTTC. Residues: CSARPRVARKETQYF.

This clonotype occurred a few times. The chain joins TRBV28 to TRBJ2-3; no definite D call. The V and J ends lost 3 bases and 1 base respectively, with 11 bases between them. Germline lookup yields CDR1 MDHEN and CDR2 SYDVKM. The CDR3 has 15 amino acids. The CDR3 loop is CASSLVYSRTDTQYF. The CDR3 DNA is TGTGCCAGCAGTTTGGTGTACAGTCGCACAGATACGCAGTATTTT.

This clonotype was observed a handful of times. J is TRBJ2-7 and V is TRBV7-2, with 7 bases aligning to TRBD2. The length of the CDR3 is 15 residues. CDR1 and CDR2 (germline): SGHTA, FQGNSA. The V and J ends lost 1 base and 9 bases, in that order; junction bases with no gene match: 12. CDR3: CASSLVVRGSVLQYF. For the CDR3, the DNA is TGTGCCAGCAGCTTAGTTGTACGCGGGAGTGTGTTGCAGTACTTC.

The chain is built from TRBV12-3 or TRBV12-4 and TRBJ2-2; 7 bases line up with TRBD2. This CDR3 comprises 17 residues. V lost 5 bases and J lost 4; bases outside the gene matches: 13. The CDR3: CASSSPEGGPGTGELFF. In nucleotides, the CDR3 is TGTGCCAGCAGTAGTCCAGAGGGAGGGCCGGGCACCGGGGAGCTGTTTTTT.

This clonotype was recorded a few times. This chain connects TRBV7-2 to TRBJ2-3; no clear D gene. CDR1 SGHTA and CDR2 FQGNSA come from the germline V gene. The CDR3 totals 13 residues. Trimming pared 2 bases from V and 4 bases from J, leaving 7 bases between. As DNA, the CDR3 is TGTGCCAGCAGCTTAATGACTTCAGATACGCAGTATTTT. Its translation: CASSLMTSDTQYF.

The sample holds a few counts of this clonotype. The chain uses TRBV12-5 and TRBJ2-7; no clear D gene. This CDR3 is 11 amino acids long. Germline CDR1 LGHNT, CDR2 FRNRAP. The CDR3 DNA follows: TGTGCTAGTGGGTTGGGATACGAGCAGTACGTC. Residues: CASGLGYEQYV.